This T cell receptor beta chain was documented in a study of regulatory T cells in long-lasting Graves disease. Study-level information: Graves' patients (newly diagnosed) had been on antithyroid drugs under 3 months.

Noted time point: newly diagnosed GD, antithyroid drugs for less than 3 months. From PBMCs, RNA was extracted and then used to make the TCR library. Patients were from an endocrinology department in Xi'an, China. Germline V gene lookup returns CDR1 SGHAT and CDR2 FQNNGV. The CDR3 covers 15 residues. This clonotype was seen once. Its antigen is unidentified. A read error likely explains this, since a far larger clone differs by one base. General study points: The small sample size may have reduced accuracy.

Arm-PCR of CDR3 regions and iRepertoire HTBI primers were used to build TCR beta libraries. TCRdb called the multiplex PCR reads again in MiXCR, with one record for every CDR3 protein. The sample holds approximately 310,000 distinct CDR3 sequences, 18% seen once. The J gene is TRBJ2-5, the V gene TRBV11-2, with TRBD2 matching 13 bases. The sequencing used peripheral blood mononuclear cells (PBMCs), collected at new diagnosis, from a patient treated with antithyroid drugs. This TCR derives from a female donor with Graves disease. The CDR3 DNA is TGTGCCAGCAGCTTAGAAGGACTAGCGGGAGCTGAGCATTTCTTC. Its translation: CASSLEGLAGAEHFF.